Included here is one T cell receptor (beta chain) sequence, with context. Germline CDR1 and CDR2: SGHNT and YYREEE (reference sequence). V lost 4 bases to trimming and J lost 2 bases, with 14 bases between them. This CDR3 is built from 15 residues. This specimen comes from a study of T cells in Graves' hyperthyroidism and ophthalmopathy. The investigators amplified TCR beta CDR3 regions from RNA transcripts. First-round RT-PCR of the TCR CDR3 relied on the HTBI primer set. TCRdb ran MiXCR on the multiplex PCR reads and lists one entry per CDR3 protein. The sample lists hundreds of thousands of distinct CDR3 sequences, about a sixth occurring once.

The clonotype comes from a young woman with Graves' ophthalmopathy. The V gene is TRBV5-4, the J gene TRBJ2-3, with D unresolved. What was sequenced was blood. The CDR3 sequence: CASSQFRVTTDTQYF. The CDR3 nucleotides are TGTGCCAGCAGCCAATTTAGGGTAACCACAGATACGCAGTATTTT.